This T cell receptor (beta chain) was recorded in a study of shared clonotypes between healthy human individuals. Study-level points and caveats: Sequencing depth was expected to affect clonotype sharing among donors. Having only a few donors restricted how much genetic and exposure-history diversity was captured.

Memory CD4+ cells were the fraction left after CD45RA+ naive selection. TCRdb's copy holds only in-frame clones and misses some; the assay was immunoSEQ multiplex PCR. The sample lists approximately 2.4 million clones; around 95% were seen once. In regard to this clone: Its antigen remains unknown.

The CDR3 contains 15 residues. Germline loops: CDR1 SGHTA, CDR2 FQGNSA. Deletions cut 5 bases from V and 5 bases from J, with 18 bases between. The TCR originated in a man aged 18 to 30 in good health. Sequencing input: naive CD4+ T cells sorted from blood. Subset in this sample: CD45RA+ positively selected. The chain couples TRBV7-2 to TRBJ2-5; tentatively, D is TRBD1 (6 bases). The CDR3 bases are TGTGCCAGCAGCCTGGAATCAGGGGTTTGGGAGACCCAGTACTTC. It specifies CASSLESGVWETQYF.